The source of this TCR beta chain is a study of OX40 agonist ivuxolimab in advanced cancers. Study summary: Patients received ivuxolimab, an intravenous treatment, every 2 weeks at 0.01 to 10 mg/kg. There were three patients with partial responses, one having hepatocellular carcinoma and two cutaneous melanoma.

Using immunoSEQ multiplex PCR, the repertoire was profiled, and TCRdb retains in-frame clones only, with some absent. The data show 9,500 to 10,000 clones, about 66% seen once. The CDR3 loop spans 14 amino acids. Losses at the gene ends were 2 bases for V and 4 bases for J; bases not matched to a gene: 0. The germline V gene has CDR1 MRHNA and CDR2 SNTAGT. By share of the sample, this clone is medium-sized. The chain recombines TRBV6-4 with TRBJ2-5; 11 positions agree with TRBD1. This specimen was CD4+ or CD8+ T cells sorted from blood, taken in a trial of the OX40 agonist ivuxolimab. The clonotype comes from an adult with an advanced solid tumor such as melanoma, head and neck, liver or kidney cancer. DNA of the CDR3: TGTGCCAGCAGTGACGGACAGGGGGCAGAGACCCAGTACTTC. As protein: CASSDGQGAETQYF.